This passage covers 13 T cell receptor beta chains from one sample sequenced in a study of blood T cell repertoires in COVID-19. Generated by immunoSEQ multiplex PCR, the TCRdb table keeps only in-frame clones and is missing some. The data show 200,000 to 250,000 clones, roughly nine tenths seen once. Material for sequencing was peripheral blood. These TCRs come from a man aged 55 to 70 with acute or convalescent COVID-19.

The chain employs TRBV9 and TRBJ1-2, with TRBD1 as a possible D gene (5 bases). The V end was cut by 0 bases, the J end by 3 bases, with 18 bases between. Germline-derived CDR1 and CDR2 are SGDLS and YYNGEE. The CDR3 is made up of 17 amino acids. CDR3 sequence (DNA): TGTGCCAGCAGCGTAGGATTCGAGGGGCGCGGGGACTATGGCTACACCTTC. Its protein is CASSVGFEGRGDYGYTF.

The V and J genes are TRBV28 and TRBJ1-1, with TRBD1 identical over 7 bases. Germline CDR1 and CDR2: MDHEN and SYDVKM. CDR3 length: 15 amino acids. V lost 7 bases to trimming and J lost 5 bases; unmatched junction nucleotides: 13. DNA for the CDR3: TGTGCCAGCATTATCCCGGGACAGTCTAAAACTGAAGCTTTCTTT. Protein: CASIIPGQSKTEAFF.

The chain carries TRBV28 and TRBJ1-1; no reliable D call. The CDR3 sequence is 15 residues long. The germline V and J ends were trimmed by 6 bases and 7 bases, with 21 bases remaining between them. Germline V CDR1 and CDR2: MDHEN, SYDVKM. In nucleotides, the CDR3 is TGTGCCAGCAGCTTCCCGGGGAGAACCCTGGATGAAGCTTTCTTT. As protein: CASSFPGRTLDEAFF. Using reference TRBV28 and TRBJ1-1 for the parts outside the CDR3, the full variable domain is DVKVTQSSRYLVKRTGEKVFLECVQDMDHENMFWYRQDPGLGLRLIYFSYDVKMKEKGDIPEGYSVSREKKERFSLILESASTNQTSMYLCASSFPGRTLDEAFFGQGTRLTVV.

The V and J genes are TRBV7-2 and TRBJ1-2, with 10 bases fitting TRBD1. Looked up from germline, CDR1 is SGHTA and CDR2 is FQGNSA. V lost 5 bases to trimming and J lost 4 bases; unmatched junction nucleotides: 7. The CDR3 sequence is 15 residues long. DNA of the CDR3: TGTGCCAGCAGCCCCGAGGGACAGGGGATCTATGGCTACACCTTC. This gives the protein CASSPEGQGIYGYTF.

The chain couples TRBV28 to TRBJ2-3; 8 bases map to TRBD2. V lost 8 bases and J lost 1; bases outside the gene matches: 8. Germline lookup yields CDR1 MDHEN and CDR2 SYDVKM. The CDR3 is 15 amino acids. CDR3 coding DNA: TGTGCCAGCTTCTTTCAAGCGGGAGGCACAGATACGCAGTATTTT. Encoded protein: CASFFQAGGTDTQYF.

This rearrangement joins TRBV7-2 to TRBJ2-1, with 7 bases fitting TRBD2. This CDR3 region has 17 residues. Germline V gene sequence: CDR1 SGHTA, CDR2 FQGNSA. V dropped 1 base and J dropped 2; count of bases not matched to a gene: 8. Here the CDR3 reads CASSLEGGRAPYNEQFF. The CDR3 DNA follows: TGTGCCAGCAGCTTAGAGGGTGGGAGGGCTCCCTACAATGAGCAGTTCTTC.

The chain recombines TRBV21-1 with TRBJ1-2. TRBV21-1 is marked as a pseudogene. The CDR3 has 15 residues. As DNA, the CDR3 is TGTGCCAGCTCGGGGGGAGGCTCGGTGGACTATGGCTACACCTTC. Encoded protein: CASSGGGSVDYGYTF.

This sequence joins TRBV12-5 and TRBJ2-7; 10 nucleotides align to TRBD2. The germline gives CDR1 LGHNT, CDR2 FRNRAP. The ends lost 7 bases at V and 12 bases at J; junction bases unmatched: 6. The CDR3 length is 11 residues. The CDR3, as DNA: TGTGCTAGTGCTTTAGCGGGGGGAATGTACTTC. Its protein product is CASALAGGMYF.

The chain employs TRBV5-1 and TRBJ1-1; 9 bases fit TRBD1. Germline V CDR1 and CDR2: SGHRS, YFSETQ. The V gene end was trimmed by 5 bases and the J gene end by 1 base; junction bases not matched to a gene: 3. This CDR3 region has 14 residues. The CDR3 DNA sequence: TGCGCCAGCAGGGTACAGGGGGCGAACACTGAAGCTTTCTTT. Amino acid sequence: CASRVQGANTEAFF.

V usage is TRBV13 and J usage is TRBJ2-1, with D possibly being TRBD2 (6 bases). The CDR3 has 13 amino acids. Germline V gives CDR1 PRHDT, CDR2 FYEKMQ (reference sequence). V was clipped by 5 bases and J by 8 bases, with 13 bases between them. CDR3 sequence reads: CASSLRGGDEQFF. DNA for the CDR3: TGTGCCAGCAGCCTGAGGGGAGGTGATGAGCAGTTCTTC.

The J gene is TRBJ2-2, the V gene TRBV28, with TRBD1 identical over 8 bases. Germline-derived CDR1 and CDR2 are MDHEN and SYDVKM. Trimming took 6 bases from V and 4 from J; bases not matched to a gene: 4. The CDR3 spans 14 residues. CDR3 DNA: TGTGCCAGCAGACTGGACAGGGCCACCGGGGAGCTGTTTTTT. Translated, it gives CASRLDRATGELFF.

This chain connects TRBV7-3 to TRBJ2-1, with D tentatively TRBD2 (5 bases). The CDR3 covers 15 residues. The germline V gene has CDR1 SGHTA and CDR2 FQGTGA. Trimming pared 5 bases from V and 2 bases from J, leaving 13 bases between. The CDR3 nucleotides are TGTGCCAGCAGCGTGGGAGCTACTGCCTACAATGAGCAGTTCTTC. This codes for CASSVGATAYNEQFF. The whole variable domain, filled in from reference TRBV7-3 and TRBJ2-1, reads GAGVSQTPSNKVTEKGKYVELRCDPISGHTALYWYRQSLGQGPEFLIYFQGTGAADDSGLPNDRFFAVRPEGSVSTLKIQRTERGDSAVYLCASSVGATAYNEQFFGPGTRLTVL.

V and J are TRBV5-1 and TRBJ2-3; D is perhaps TRBD2 (6 bases). V was pared by 5 bases and J by 3 bases, with 19 bases between. Germline V gene data show CDR1 as SGHRS and CDR2 as YFSETQ. This CDR3 is 16 amino acids long. CDR3 sequence (DNA): TGCGCCAGCAGACCCCATAGCGGATCTGGGACAGATACGCAGTATTTT. It is translated as CASRPHSGSGTDTQYF.